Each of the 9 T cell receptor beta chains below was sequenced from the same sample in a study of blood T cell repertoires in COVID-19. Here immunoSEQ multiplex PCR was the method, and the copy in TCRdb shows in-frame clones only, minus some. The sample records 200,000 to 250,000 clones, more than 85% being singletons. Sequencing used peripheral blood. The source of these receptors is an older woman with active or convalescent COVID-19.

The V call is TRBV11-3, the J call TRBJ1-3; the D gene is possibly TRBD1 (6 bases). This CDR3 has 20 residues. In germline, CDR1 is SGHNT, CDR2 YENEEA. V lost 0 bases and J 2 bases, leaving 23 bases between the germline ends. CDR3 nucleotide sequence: TGTGCCAGCAGCTTAGATCTCTATCGGGTTAGCGGGACAACTGGAAACACCATATATTTT. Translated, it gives CASSLDLYRVSGTTGNTIYF.

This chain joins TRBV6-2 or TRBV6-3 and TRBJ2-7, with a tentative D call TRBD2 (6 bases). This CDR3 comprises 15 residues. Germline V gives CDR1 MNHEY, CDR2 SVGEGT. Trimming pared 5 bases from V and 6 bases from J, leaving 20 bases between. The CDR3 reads CASSNYYLPGGEQYF. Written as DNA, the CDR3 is TGTGCCAGCAGTAATTACTACTTACCCGGGGGCGAGCAGTACTTC.

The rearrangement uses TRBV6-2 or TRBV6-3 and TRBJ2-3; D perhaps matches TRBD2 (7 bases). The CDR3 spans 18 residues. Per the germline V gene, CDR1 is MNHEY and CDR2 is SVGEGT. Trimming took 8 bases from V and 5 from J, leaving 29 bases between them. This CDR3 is CASCPDRPGRGGLDTQYF. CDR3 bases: TGTGCCAGCTGCCCCGACCGTCCCGGCAGGGGAGGGTTAGATACGCAGTATTTT.

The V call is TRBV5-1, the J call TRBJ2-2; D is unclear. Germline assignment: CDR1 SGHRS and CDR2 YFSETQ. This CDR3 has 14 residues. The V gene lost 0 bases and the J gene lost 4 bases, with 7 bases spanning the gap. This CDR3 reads CASSLGGSTGELFF. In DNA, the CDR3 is TGCGCCAGCAGCTTGGGTGGCAGCACCGGGGAGCTGTTTTTT.

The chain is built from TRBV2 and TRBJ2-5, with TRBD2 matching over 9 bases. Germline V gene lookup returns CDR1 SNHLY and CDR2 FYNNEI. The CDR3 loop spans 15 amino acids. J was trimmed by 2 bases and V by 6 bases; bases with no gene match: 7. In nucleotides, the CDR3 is TGTGCCAGCAGCAAAAATGCGGGGGGGCAAGAGACCCAGTACTTC. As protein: CASSKNAGGQETQYF.

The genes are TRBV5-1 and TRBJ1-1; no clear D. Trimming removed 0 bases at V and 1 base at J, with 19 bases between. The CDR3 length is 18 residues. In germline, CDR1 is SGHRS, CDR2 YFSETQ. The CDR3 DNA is TGCGCCAGCAGCTTGGCTTTCAGGTCGACCGAGGGGAACACTGAAGCTTTCTTT. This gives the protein CASSLAFRSTEGNTEAFF.

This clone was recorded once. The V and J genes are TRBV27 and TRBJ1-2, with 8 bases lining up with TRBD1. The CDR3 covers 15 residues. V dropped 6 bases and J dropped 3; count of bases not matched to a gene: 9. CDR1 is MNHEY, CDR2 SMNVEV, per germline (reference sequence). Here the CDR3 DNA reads TGTGCCAGCAGGTCCGGACAGGGCACCCACTATGGCTACACCTTC. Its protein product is CASRSGQGTHYGYTF.

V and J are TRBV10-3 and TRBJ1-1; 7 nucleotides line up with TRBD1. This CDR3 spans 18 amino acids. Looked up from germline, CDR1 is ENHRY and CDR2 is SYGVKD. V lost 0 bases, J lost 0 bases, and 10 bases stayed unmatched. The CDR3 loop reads CAISESEGARRMNTEAFF. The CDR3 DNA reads TGTGCCATCAGTGAGTCAGAGGGGGCGCGACGGATGAACACTGAAGCTTTCTTT.

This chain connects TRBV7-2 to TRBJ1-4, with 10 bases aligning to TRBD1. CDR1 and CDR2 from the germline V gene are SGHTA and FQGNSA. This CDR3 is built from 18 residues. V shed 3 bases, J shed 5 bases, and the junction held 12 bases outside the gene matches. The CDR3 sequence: CASSLTGTGVSPNEKLFF. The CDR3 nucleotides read TGTGCCAGCAGCTTGACCGGGACAGGGGTTTCTCCCAATGAAAAACTGTTTTTT.